The clone carrying this T cell receptor beta chain was recorded a few times. The germline gives CDR1 GTSNPN, CDR2 SVGIG (reference sequence). CDR3 length equals 14 residues. V lost 2 bases to trimming and J lost 5 bases; unmatched junction nucleotides: 6. The entry originates in a study of T cells in localized non-small cell lung cancer. This table comes from immunoSEQ multiplex PCR, and its TCRdb copy is limited to in-frame clones, with some not included. The table records 130,000 or so clones, about 89% of them present only once. The sample was peripheral blood, taken before any cancer treatment. The rearrangement uses TRBV30 and TRBJ1-5, with TRBD1 matching over 7 bases. This receptor was taken from a female donor aged 60 or older with stage I lung adenocarcinoma. The CDR3 DNA reads TGTGCCTGGAGTTCGGTACAGGGGTATCAGCCCCAGCATTTT. Its protein product is CAWSSVQGYQPQHF. The full variable domain, completed using reference TRBV30 and TRBJ1-5, is SQTIHQWPATLVQPVGSPLSLECTVEGTSNPNLYWYRQAAGRGLQLLFYSVGIGQISSEVPQNLSASRPQDRQFILSSKKLLLSDSGFYLCAWSSVQGYQPQHFGDGTRLSIL.